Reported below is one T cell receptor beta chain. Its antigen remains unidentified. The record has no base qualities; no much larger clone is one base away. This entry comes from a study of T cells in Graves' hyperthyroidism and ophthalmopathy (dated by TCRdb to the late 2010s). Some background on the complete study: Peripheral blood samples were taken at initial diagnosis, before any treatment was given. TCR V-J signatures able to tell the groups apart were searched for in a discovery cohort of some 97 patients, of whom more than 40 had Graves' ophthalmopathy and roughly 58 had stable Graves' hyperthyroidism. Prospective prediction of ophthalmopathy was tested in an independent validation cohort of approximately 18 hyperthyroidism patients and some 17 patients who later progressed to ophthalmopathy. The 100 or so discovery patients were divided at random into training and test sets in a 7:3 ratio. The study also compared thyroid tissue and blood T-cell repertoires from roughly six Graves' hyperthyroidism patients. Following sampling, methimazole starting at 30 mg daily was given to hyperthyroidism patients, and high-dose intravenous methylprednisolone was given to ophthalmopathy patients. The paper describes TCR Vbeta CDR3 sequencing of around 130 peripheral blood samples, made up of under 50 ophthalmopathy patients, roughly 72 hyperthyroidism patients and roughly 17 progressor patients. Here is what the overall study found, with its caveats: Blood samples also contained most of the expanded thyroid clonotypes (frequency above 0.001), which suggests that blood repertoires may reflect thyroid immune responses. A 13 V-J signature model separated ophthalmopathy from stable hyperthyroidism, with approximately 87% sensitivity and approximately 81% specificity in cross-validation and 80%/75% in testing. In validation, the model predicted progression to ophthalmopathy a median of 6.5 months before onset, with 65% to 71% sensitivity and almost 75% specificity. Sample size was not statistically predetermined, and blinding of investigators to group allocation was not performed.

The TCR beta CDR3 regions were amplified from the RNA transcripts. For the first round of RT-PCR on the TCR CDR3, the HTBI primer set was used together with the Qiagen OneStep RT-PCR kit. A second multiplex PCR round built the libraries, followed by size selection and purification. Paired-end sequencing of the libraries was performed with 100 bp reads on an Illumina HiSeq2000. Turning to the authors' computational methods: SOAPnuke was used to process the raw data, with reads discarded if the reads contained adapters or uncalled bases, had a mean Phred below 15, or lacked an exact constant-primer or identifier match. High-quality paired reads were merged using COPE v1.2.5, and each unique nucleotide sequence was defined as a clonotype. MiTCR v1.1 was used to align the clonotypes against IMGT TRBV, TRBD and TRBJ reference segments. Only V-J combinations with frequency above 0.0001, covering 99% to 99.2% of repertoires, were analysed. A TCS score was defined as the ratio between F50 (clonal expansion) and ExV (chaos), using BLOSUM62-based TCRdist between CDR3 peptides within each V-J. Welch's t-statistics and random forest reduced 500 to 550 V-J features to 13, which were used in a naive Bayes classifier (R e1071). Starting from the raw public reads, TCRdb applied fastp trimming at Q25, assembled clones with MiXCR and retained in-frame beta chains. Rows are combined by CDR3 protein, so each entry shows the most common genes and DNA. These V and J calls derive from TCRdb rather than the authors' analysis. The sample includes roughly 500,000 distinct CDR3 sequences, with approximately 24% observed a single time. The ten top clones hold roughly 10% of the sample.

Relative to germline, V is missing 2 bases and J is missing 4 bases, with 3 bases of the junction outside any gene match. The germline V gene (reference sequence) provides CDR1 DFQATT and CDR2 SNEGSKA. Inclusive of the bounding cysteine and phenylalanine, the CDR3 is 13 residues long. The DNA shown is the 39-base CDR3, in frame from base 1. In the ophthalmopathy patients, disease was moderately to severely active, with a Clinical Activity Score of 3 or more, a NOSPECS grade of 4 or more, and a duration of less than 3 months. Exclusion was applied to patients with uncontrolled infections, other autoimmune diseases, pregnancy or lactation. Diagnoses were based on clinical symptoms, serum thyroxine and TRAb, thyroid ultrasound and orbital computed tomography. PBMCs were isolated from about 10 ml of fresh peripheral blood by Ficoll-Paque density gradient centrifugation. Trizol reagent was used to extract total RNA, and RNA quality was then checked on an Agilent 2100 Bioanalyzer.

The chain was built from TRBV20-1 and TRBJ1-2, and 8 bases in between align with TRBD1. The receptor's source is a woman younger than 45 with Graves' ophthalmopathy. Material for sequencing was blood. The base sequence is TGCAGTGCTAGACGGGACAGGAGCTATGGCTACACCTTC. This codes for CSARRDRSYGYTF.